Below, 21 T cell receptor beta chains from the same sample are listed, as sequenced in a study of blood T cell repertoires in COVID-19. TCRdb keeps only in-frame clones here, not all; method: immunoSEQ multiplex PCR. This table holds 140,000 to 150,000 clones, approximately 73% found once. What was sequenced was peripheral blood. These receptors originate from a man in his 60s with acute or convalescent COVID-19.

The chain employs TRBV5-1 and TRBJ1-3; TRBD1 aligns across 10 bases. CDR1 is SGHRS and CDR2 is YFSETQ in the germline V gene. There are 16 residues in the CDR3. The V gene end was trimmed by 2 bases and the J gene end by 2 bases; junction bases not matched to a gene: 4. The CDR3 nucleotides read TGCGCCAGCAGCTTTGGGGACAGGGGCGCTGGAAACACCATATATTTT. It is translated as CASSFGDRGAGNTIYF.

V usage is TRBV9 and J usage is TRBJ2-2; 11 positions match TRBD2. Germline CDR1 reads SGDLS; CDR2 reads YYNGEE. The CDR3 has 16 residues. The trim removed 3 bases at V and 3 bases at J, leaving 4 bases unmatched. The CDR3 coding sequence is TGTGCCAGCAGCGAGGGGACTAGCGGTTACACCGGGGAGCTGTTTTTT. It is translated as CASSEGTSGYTGELFF.

The sample holds a few counts of this clone. V and J are TRBV5-1 and TRBJ2-2, with D perhaps matching TRBD2 (5 bases). Germline V CDR1 and CDR2: SGHRS, YFSETQ. V dropped 4 bases and J dropped 0 bases, with 16 bases sitting between them. The CDR3 length is 17 residues. The CDR3 protein is CASSHGMGASNTGELFF. DNA for the CDR3: TGCGCCAGCAGCCATGGAATGGGAGCCTCGAACACCGGGGAGCTGTTTTTT.

This clone has a handful of counts. The V and J genes are TRBV28 and TRBJ1-1; D gene unclear. V lost 7 bases to trimming and J lost 4 bases, with 13 bases between them. The germline gives CDR1 MDHEN, CDR2 SYDVKM. This CDR3 contains 13 residues. The CDR3 loop reads CASTLNFGTEAFF. The CDR3 DNA is TGTGCCAGCACCTTAAATTTCGGCACTGAAGCTTTCTTT. The full variable domain, with the rest looked up from reference TRBV28 and TRBJ1-1, is DVKVTQSSRYLVKRTGEKVFLECVQDMDHENMFWYRQDPGLGLRLIYFSYDVKMKEKGDIPEGYSVSREKKERFSLILESASTNQTSMYLCASTLNFGTEAFFGQGTRLTVV.

The V call is TRBV19, the J call TRBJ2-5, with a tentative D call TRBD1 (6 bases). CDR1 and CDR2 (germline): LNHDA, SQIVND (reference sequence). V dropped 6 bases and J dropped 1 base, with 12 bases sitting between them. The CDR3 spans 14 residues. CDR3 residues: CASSTGQIQETQYF. CDR3 coding DNA: TGTGCCAGTAGCACCGGACAGATCCAAGAGACCCAGTACTTC.

V and J are TRBV29-1 and TRBJ1-2; TRBD1 is a possible D gene (6 bases). The CDR3 loop spans 13 amino acids. Per germline, CDR1 SQVTM and CDR2 ANQGSEA. Trimming took off 6 bases at V and 0 bases at J, with 11 bases between the two ends. CDR3 in amino acids: CSVRQDPNYGYTF. In DNA form, the CDR3 reads TGCAGCGTACGACAGGACCCTAACTATGGCTACACCTTC.

The chain carries TRBV15 and TRBJ2-1; D is possibly TRBD2 (5 bases). CDR3 size: 14 residues. Germline V lookup: CDR1 LNHNV, CDR2 YYDKDF (reference sequence). V was pared by 0 bases and J by 8 bases, with 11 bases between. The CDR3 reads CATSRDRVLDEQFF. Written as DNA, the CDR3 is TGTGCCACCAGCAGAGATCGGGTACTAGATGAGCAGTTCTTC.

The V gene is TRBV30, the J gene TRBJ1-5, with D unresolved. The germline V gene has CDR1 GTSNPN and CDR2 SVGIG (reference sequence). The CDR3 spans 14 residues. V was trimmed by 0 bases and J by 4 bases, leaving 10 bases between them. The DNA for the CDR3 is TGTGCCTGGAGTGTGGTAACGGGGAATCAGCCCCAGCATTTT. Translating gives CAWSVVTGNQPQHF.

This CDR3 is CASSSASVNSYEQYF. Written as DNA, the CDR3 is TGTGCCAGCAGTTCAGCGAGCGTCAACTCCTACGAGCAGTACTTC. The chain links TRBV28 to TRBJ2-7; D not certain. V lost 4 bases and J 0 bases, leaving 13 bases between the germline ends. Germline V gene data show CDR1 as MDHEN and CDR2 as SYDVKM. The CDR3 consists of 15 residues.

V is TRBV2 and J is TRBJ2-4, with D possibly being TRBD1 (5 bases). Trimming stripped 2 bases from V and 1 base from J, with 15 bases between. The CDR3 length is 17 residues. Germline values: CDR1 SNHLY, CDR2 FYNNEI. The CDR3 spells CASSELQGARAKNIQYF. The CDR3 bases are TGTGCCAGCAGTGAACTTCAAGGGGCGCGGGCCAAAAACATTCAGTACTTC.

This clone was counted between two and nine times. The V call is TRBV5-6, the J call TRBJ2-1; 9 nucleotides agree with TRBD2. The germline V gene encodes CDR1 SGHDT and CDR2 YYEEEE. The junction had 7 bases not matched to a gene; V was cut back by 0 bases and J by 9 bases. This CDR3 region has 15 residues. CDR3 loop: CASSLGASGMGEQFF. In nucleotides, the CDR3 is TGTGCCAGCAGCTTGGGAGCTAGCGGGATGGGTGAGCAGTTCTTC.

The V and J genes are TRBV28 and TRBJ2-3, with TRBD2 matching 9 bases. The trim removed 5 bases at V and 2 bases at J, leaving 11 bases unmatched. Looked up from germline, CDR1 is MDHEN and CDR2 is SYDVKM. The length of the CDR3 is 17 residues. The CDR3 is CASSENRWTSDTDTQYF. The CDR3 DNA follows: TGTGCCAGCAGTGAGAACCGGTGGACTAGCGACACAGATACGCAGTATTTT.

This clone was seen more than once but under ten times. CDR3 DNA: TGTGCCAGCAGCCCAAATCCGAACACTGAAGCTTTCTTT. Its translation is CASSPNPNTEAFF. V gene TRBV5-6 combines with J gene TRBJ1-1; D call uncertain. The CDR3 sequence is 13 residues long. Germline CDR1 and CDR2: SGHDT and YYEEEE. With 4 bases removed from V and 1 base from J, the gap between germline ends came to 8 bases. Complete variable domain (other parts from reference TRBV5-6 and TRBJ1-1): DAGVTQSPTHLIKTRGQQVTLRCSPKSGHDTVSWYQQALGQGPQFIFQYYEEEERQRGNFPDRFSGHQFPNYSSELNVNALLLGDSALYLCASSPNPNTEAFFGQGTRLTVV.

This rearrangement joins TRBV6-5 to TRBJ1-5; tentative D call: TRBD1 (5 bases). This CDR3 has 13 residues. The germline gives CDR1 MNHEY, CDR2 SVGAGI. V dropped 7 bases and J dropped 6 bases, with 13 bases sitting between them. The CDR3 loop is CASNPGPGQPQHF. The CDR3 DNA reads TGTGCCAGCAACCCAGGGCCGGGTCAGCCCCAGCATTTT.

This clone was recorded only once. The V and J genes are TRBV7-2 and TRBJ2-7; TRBD1 aligns across 7 bases. CDR3 length: 14 residues. Germline CDR1 reads SGHTA; CDR2 reads FQGNSA. V was pared by 3 bases and J by 3 bases, with 5 bases of the junction left unmatched. The CDR3 loop reads CASSFSAGGYEQYF. The DNA for the CDR3 is TGTGCCAGCAGCTTTAGTGCAGGGGGCTACGAGCAGTACTTC. The complete variable domain, with remaining parts taken from reference TRBV7-2 and TRBJ2-7, reads GAGVSQSPSNKVTEKGKDVELRCDPISGHTALYWYRQSLGQGLEFLIYFQGNSAPDKSGLPSDRFSAERTGGSVSTLTIQRTQQEDSAVYLCASSFSAGGYEQYFGPGTRLTVT.

This clone came up a few times. This chain links TRBV12-5 with TRBJ1-1, with D perhaps TRBD1 (5 bases). This CDR3 has 13 amino acids. CDR1 LGHNT and CDR2 FRNRAP come from the germline V gene. V lost 6 bases, J lost 1 base, and 9 bases lay in between. The CDR3 sequence: CASGLTENTEAFF. CDR3 coding DNA: TGTGCTAGTGGCTTGACAGAGAACACTGAAGCTTTCTTT.

The chain employs TRBV7-9 and TRBJ2-3, with D possibly being TRBD2 (6 bases). Germline CDR1 and CDR2: SEHNR and FQNEAQ (reference sequence). V was trimmed by 2 bases and J by 3 bases, leaving 9 bases between them. CDR3 length: 14 amino acids. The CDR3 nucleotides read TGTGCCAGCAGCTTAATCCTAGCGACAGATACGCAGTATTTT. It yields the protein CASSLILATDTQYF.

V and J are TRBV6-6 and TRBJ1-1, with unresolved D. The CDR3 extends over 15 amino acids. Trimming took 7 bases from V and 0 from J, leaving 15 bases between them. CDR1 is MNHNY and CDR2 is SVGAGI in the germline V gene (reference sequence). The CDR3 bases are TGTGCCAGCACCTTAACTGGGGAGATGAACACTGAAGCTTTCTTT. The encoded protein is CASTLTGEMNTEAFF.

This chain links TRBV20-1 with TRBJ2-7; weak D call: TRBD1 (5 bases). The length of the CDR3 is 14 residues. The V end was cut by 3 bases, the J end by 4 bases, with 16 bases between. Germline loops: CDR1 DFQATT, CDR2 SNEGSKA (reference sequence). The CDR3 protein is CSASSARVLYEQYF. The CDR3 DNA reads as TGCAGTGCTAGTTCAGCCAGGGTGTTATACGAGCAGTACTTC.

This clone has a count of ten or more. This chain connects TRBV10-3 to TRBJ1-1; a weak D match, TRBD1 (6 bases). In germline, CDR1 is ENHRY, CDR2 SYGVKD. The CDR3 extends over 14 amino acids. Trimming removed 10 bases from V and 6 bases from J, with 21 bases in between. CDR3 nucleotides: TGTGCCACCTTCCGGGACACATCATGGTCTGAAGCTTTCTTT. The encoded protein is CATFRDTSWSEAFF.

The chain links TRBV3-1 (or the pseudogene TRBV3-2) to TRBJ2-1; 11 positions match TRBD1. Unmatched junction bases numbered 5, after V lost 4 bases and J lost 9 bases. The CDR3 sequence is 14 residues long. CDR1 is LGHDT, CDR2 YNNKEL, per germline (reference sequence). In DNA, the CDR3 is TGTGCCAGCAGCCGGGGGACAGGGGGTGGTGAGCAGTTCTTC. This translates into CASSRGTGGGEQFF.